In this sample, the clone carrying this TCR beta chain turned up a few times. UMIs and sample barcodes were carried by the TCR alpha and TCR beta cDNA libraries that 5'RACE produced using constant-segment primers. A single record per CDR3 protein comes from TCRdb applying MiXCR to the 5' RACE reads. The sample records 100,000 to 140,000 distinct CDR3 sequences, 13% to 15% being singletons. The data were obtained in a study of T-cell memory formation after mild COVID-19. Study-wide background: Most TCR clusters belonged to a single donor.

V was trimmed by 5 bases and J by 5 bases, leaving 15 bases between them. The CDR3 loop spans 15 amino acids. In germline, CDR1 is SGHAT, CDR2 FQNNGV. The rearrangement uses TRBV11-2 and TRBJ2-2, with D perhaps matching TRBD1 or TRBD2 (5 bases each). This sequence was found in a man aged 18 to 29 who had mild COVID-19 (a few samples of this study predate the infection). Cell type and time point are not known. Specimen: PBMCs or a T cell subset sorted from them (not recorded which). The CDR3 region is CASSHLGVGTGELFF. Written as DNA, the CDR3 is TGTGCCAGCAGCCATCTGGGGGTCGGGACCGGGGAGCTGTTTTTT.